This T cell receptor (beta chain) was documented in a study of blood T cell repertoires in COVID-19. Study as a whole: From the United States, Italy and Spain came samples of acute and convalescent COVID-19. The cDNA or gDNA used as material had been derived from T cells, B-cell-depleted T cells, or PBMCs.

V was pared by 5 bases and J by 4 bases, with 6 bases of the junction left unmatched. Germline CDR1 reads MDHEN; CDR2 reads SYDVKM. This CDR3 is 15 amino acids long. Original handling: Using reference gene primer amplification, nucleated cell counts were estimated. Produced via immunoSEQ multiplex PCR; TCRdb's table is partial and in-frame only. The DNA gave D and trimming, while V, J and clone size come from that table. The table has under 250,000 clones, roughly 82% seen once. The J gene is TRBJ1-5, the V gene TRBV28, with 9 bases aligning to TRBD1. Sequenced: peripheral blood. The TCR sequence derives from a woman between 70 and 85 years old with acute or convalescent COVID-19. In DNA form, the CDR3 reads TGTGCCAGCAGTGACCCCGGGACAGGGAATCAGCCCCAGCATTTT. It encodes CASSDPGTGNQPQHF.